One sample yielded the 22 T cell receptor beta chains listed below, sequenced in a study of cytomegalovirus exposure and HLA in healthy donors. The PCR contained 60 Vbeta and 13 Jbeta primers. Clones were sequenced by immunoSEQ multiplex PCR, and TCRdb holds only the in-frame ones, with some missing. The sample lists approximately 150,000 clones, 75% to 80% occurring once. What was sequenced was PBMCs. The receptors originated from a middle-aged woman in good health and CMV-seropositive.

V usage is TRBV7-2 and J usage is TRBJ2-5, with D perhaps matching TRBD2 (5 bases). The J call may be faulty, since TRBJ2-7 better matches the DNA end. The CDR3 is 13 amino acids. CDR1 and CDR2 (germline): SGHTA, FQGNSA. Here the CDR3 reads CASSPGFSYEQYF. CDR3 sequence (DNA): TGTGCCAGCAGCCCGGGATTCTCCTACGAGCAGTACTTC.

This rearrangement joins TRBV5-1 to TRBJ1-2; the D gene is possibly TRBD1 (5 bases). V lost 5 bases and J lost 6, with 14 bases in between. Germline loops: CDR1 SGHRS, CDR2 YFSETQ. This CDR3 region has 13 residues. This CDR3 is CASRDRTDNGYTF. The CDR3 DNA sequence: TGCGCCAGCAGGGACCGGACGGACAATGGCTACACCTTC.

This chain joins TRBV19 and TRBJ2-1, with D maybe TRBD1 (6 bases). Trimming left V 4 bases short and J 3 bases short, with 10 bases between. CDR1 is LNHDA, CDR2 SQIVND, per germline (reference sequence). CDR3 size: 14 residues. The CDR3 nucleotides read TGTGCCAGTAGTAGGCAGGGGATCTACAATGAGCAGTTCTTC. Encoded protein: CASSRQGIYNEQFF.

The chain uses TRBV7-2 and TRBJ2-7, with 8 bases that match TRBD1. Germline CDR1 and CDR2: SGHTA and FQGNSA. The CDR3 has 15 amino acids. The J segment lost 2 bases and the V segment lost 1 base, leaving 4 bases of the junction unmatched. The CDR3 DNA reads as TGTGCCAGCAGCTTAGTAGACAGGGGCCCCTACGAGCAGTACTTC. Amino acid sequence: CASSLVDRGPYEQYF. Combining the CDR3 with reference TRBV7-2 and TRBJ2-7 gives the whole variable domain GAGVSQSPSNKVTEKGKDVELRCDPISGHTALYWYRQSLGQGLEFLIYFQGNSAPDKSGLPSDRFSAERTGGSVSTLTIQRTQQEDSAVYLCASSLVDRGPYEQYFGPGTRLTVT.

The CDR3 nucleotides are TGTGCCAGCAGTTTATCCGCTACCTATGTCACAGATACGCAGTATTTT. Its translation: CASSLSATYVTDTQYF. V usage is TRBV27 and J usage is TRBJ2-3; D is uncertain. CDR1 and CDR2 (germline): MNHEY, SMNVEV (reference sequence). Deletions cut 0 bases from V and 2 bases from J, with 12 bases between. The CDR3 length is 16 residues.

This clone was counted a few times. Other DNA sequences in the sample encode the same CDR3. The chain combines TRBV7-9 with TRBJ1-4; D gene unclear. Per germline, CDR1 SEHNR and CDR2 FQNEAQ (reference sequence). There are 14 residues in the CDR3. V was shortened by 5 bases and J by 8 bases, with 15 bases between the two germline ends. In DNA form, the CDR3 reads TGTGCCAGCAGCCCTGACCGTGCTAGGGAAAAACTGTTTTTT. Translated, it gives CASSPDRAREKLFF.

Here the CDR3 reads CASSVDLSDTQYF. The CDR3 bases are TGTGCCAGCAGCGTAGATCTGTCAGATACGCAGTATTTT. The gene calls are TRBV9 and TRBJ2-3; D unresolved. Germline assignment: CDR1 SGDLS and CDR2 YYNGEE. The CDR3 has 13 amino acids. Trimming stripped 0 bases from V and 4 bases from J, with 6 bases between. Supplemented by reference TRBV9 and TRBJ2-3, the full variable domain reads DSGVTQTPKHLITATGQRVTLRCSPRSGDLSVYWYQQSLDQGLQFLIQYYNGEERAKGNILERFSAQQFPDLHSELNLSSLELGDSALYFCASSVDLSDTQYFGPGTRLTVL.

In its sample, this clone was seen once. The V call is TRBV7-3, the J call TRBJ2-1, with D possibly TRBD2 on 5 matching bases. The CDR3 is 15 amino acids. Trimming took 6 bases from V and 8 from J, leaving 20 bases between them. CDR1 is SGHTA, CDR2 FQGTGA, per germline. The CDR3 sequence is CASRFLEGDSYEQFF. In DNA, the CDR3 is TGTGCCAGCAGGTTTCTAGAGGGAGACTCCTATGAGCAGTTCTTC.

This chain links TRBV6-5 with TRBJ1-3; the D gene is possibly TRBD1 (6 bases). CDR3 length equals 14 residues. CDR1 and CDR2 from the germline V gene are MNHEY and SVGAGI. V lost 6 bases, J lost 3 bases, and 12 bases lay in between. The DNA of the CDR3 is TGTGCCAGCAGGAACAGGGCATATGGAAACACCATATATTTT. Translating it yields CASRNRAYGNTIYF.

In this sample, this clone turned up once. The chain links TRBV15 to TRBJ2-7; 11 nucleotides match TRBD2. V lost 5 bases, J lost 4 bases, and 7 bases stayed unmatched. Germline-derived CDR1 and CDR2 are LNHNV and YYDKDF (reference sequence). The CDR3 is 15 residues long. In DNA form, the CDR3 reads TGTGCCACCAGCGCGAGTAGCGGGAGGGCTTACGAGCAGTACTTC. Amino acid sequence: CATSASSGRAYEQYF. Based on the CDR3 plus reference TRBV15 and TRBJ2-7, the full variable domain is DAMVIQNPRYQVTQFGKPVTLSCSQTLNHNVMYWYQQKSSQAPKLLFHYYDKDFNNEADTPDNFQSRRPNTSFCFLDIRSPGLGDTAMYLCATSASSGRAYEQYFGPGTRLTVT.

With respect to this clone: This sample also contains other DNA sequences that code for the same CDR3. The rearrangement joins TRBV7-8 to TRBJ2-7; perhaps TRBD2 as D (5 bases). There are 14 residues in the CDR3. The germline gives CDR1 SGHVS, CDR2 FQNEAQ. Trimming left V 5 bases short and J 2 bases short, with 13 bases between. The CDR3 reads CASSPGSRAYEQYF. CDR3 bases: TGTGCCAGCAGCCCGGGATCCCGTGCCTACGAGCAGTACTTC.

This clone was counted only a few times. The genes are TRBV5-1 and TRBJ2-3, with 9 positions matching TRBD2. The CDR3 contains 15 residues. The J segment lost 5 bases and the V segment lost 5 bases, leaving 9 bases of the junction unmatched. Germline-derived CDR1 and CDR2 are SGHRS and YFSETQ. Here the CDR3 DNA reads TGCGCCAGCAGACCCGGGACAGCGGGGGGAGATACGCAGTATTTT. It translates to CASRPGTAGGDTQYF.

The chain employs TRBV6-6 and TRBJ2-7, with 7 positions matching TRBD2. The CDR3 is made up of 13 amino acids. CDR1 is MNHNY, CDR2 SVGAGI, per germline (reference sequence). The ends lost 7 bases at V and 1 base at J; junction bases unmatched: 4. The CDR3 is CASTVGLSYEQYF. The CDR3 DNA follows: TGTGCCAGCACGGTGGGACTATCCTACGAGCAGTACTTC.

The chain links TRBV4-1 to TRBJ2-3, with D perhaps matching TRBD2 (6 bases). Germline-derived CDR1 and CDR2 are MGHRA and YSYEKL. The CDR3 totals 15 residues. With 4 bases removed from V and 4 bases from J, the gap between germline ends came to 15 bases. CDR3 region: CASSLVGTPADTQYF. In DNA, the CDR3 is TGCGCCAGCAGCCTCGTTGGGACTCCGGCAGATACGCAGTATTTT.

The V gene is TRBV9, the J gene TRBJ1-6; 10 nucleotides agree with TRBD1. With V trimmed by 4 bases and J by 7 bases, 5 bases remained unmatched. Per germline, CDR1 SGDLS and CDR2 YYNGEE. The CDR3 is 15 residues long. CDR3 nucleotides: TGTGCCAGCAGCACGGGACAGGGGTTAAATTCACCCCTCCACTTT. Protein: CASSTGQGLNSPLHF.

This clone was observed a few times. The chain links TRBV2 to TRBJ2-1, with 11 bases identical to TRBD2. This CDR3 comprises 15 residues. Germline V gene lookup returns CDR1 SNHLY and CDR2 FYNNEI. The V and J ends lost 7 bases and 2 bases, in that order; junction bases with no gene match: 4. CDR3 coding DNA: TGTGCCAGCACCCCGGGACTAGCGGCCTACAATGAGCAGTTCTTC. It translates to CASTPGLAAYNEQFF. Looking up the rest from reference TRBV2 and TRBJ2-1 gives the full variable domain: EPEVTQTPSHQVTQMGQEVILRCVPISNHLYFYWYRQILGQKVEFLVSFYNNEISEKSEIFDDQFSVERPDGSNFTLKIRSTKLEDSAMYFCASTPGLAAYNEQFFGPGTRLTVL.

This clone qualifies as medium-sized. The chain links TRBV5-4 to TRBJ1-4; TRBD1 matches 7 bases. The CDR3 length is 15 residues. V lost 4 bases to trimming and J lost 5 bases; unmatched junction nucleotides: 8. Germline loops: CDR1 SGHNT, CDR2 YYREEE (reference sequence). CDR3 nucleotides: TGTGCCAGCAGCGAGAACAGGGGCCTAAATGAAAAACTGTTTTTT. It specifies CASSENRGLNEKLFF.

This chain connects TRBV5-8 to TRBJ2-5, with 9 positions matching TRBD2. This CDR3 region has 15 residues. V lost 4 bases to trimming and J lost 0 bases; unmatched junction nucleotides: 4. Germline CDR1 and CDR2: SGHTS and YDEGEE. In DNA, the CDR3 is TGTGCCAGCAGCCGCGGGGGGGGCTACCAAGAGACCCAGTACTTC. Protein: CASSRGGGYQETQYF. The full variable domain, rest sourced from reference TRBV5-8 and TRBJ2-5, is EAGVTQSPTHLIKTRGQQATLRCSPISGHTSVYWYQQALGLGLQFLLWYDEGEERNRGNFPPRFSGRQFPNYSSELNVNALELEDSALYLCASSRGGGYQETQYFGPGTRLLVL.

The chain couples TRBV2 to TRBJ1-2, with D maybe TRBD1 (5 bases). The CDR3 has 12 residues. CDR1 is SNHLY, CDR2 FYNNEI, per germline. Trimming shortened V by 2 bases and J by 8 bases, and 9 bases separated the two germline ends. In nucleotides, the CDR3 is TGTGCCAGCAGTGAACTTGGGGGGGGCTACACCTTC. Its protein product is CASSELGGGYTF.

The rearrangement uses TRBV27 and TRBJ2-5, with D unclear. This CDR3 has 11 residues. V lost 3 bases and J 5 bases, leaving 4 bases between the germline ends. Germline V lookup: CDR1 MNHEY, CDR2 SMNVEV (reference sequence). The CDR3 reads CASSFQETQYF. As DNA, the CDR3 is TGTGCCAGCAGTTTTCAGGAGACCCAGTACTTC.

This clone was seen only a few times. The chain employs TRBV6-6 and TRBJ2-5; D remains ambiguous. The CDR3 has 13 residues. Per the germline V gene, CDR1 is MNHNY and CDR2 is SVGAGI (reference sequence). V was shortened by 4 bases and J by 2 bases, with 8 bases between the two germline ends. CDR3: CASSWRRQETQYF. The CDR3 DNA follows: TGTGCCAGCAGTTGGCGGCGTCAAGAGACCCAGTACTTC.

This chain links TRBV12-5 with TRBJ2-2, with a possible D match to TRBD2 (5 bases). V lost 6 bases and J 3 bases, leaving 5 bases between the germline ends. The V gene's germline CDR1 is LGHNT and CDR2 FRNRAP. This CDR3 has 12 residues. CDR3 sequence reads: CASGRDTGELFF. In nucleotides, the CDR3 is TGTGCTAGTGGGCGGGACACCGGGGAGCTGTTTTTT.